This TCR beta chain was recorded in a study of cytomegalovirus exposure and HLA in healthy donors. In nominal health when sampled, donors likely had unrecorded immune exposures nonetheless. Researchers ran the PCR with 60 Vbeta and 13 Jbeta primers. Clones were sequenced by immunoSEQ multiplex PCR, and TCRdb holds only the in-frame ones, with some missing. The sample shows 150,000 to 200,000 clones, 70% to 90% of them seen only once. The germline gives CDR1 MNHNY, CDR2 SVGAGI (reference sequence). The CDR3 runs to 15 residues. This rearrangement joins TRBV6-6 to TRBJ2-5; 8 nucleotides agree with TRBD1. Judging by the DNA end, TRBJ2-7 fits better; the J call may be wrong. This clonotype was obtained from a man between 18 and 35 years old in good health and CMV-seropositive. Sequencing input: PBMCs. CDR3: CASSYTPDREDEQYF. CDR3 nucleotides: TGTGCCAGCAGTTACACCCCGGACAGGGAAGACGAGCAGTACTTC.